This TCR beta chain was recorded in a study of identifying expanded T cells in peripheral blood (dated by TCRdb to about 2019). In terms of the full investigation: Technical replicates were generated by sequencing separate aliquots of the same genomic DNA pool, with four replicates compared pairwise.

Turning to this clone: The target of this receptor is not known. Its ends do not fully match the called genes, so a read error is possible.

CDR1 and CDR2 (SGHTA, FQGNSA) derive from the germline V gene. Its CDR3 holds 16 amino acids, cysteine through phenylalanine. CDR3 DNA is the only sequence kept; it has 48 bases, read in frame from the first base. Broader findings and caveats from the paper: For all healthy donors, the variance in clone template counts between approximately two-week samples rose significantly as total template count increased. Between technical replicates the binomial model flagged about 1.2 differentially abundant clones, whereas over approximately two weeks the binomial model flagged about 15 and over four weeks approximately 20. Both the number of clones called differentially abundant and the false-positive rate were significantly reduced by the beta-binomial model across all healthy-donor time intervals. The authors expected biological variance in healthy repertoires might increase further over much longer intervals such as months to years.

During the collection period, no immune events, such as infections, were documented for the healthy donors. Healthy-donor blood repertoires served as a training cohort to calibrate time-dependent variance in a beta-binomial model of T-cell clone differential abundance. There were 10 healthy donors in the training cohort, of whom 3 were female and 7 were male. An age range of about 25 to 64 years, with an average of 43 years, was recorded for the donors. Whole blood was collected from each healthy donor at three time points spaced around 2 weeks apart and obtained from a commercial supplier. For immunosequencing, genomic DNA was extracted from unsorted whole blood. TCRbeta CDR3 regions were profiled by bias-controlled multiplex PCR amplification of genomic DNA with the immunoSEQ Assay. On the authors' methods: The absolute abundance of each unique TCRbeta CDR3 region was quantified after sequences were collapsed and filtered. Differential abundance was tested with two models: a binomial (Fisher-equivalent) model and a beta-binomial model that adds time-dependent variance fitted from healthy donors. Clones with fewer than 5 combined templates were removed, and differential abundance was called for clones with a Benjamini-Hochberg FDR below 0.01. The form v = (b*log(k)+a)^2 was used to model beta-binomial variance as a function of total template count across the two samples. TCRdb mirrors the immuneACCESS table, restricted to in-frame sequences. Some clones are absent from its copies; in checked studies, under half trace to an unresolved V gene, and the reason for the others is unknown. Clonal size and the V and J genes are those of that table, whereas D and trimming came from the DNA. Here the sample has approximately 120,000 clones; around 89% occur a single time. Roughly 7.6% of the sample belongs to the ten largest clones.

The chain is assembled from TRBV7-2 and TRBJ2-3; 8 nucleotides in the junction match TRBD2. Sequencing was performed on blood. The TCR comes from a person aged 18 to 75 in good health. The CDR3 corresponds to CAGSLRSSGGADTQYF. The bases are TGTGCCGGCAGCTTACGGTCCAGCGGGGGTGCAGATACGCAGTATTTT.